These 18 T cell receptor beta chains originate from one sample sequenced in a study of early T cells in non-severe SARS-CoV-2 infection. TCRdb independently ran MiXCR on the 5' RACE reads; one entry per CDR3 protein. Here the sample spans tens of thousands of distinct CDR3 sequences, about 4.6% being singletons. Sequencing input: whole blood. These receptors came from an adult who was a healthcare worker with PCR-confirmed SARS-CoV-2 infection or an uninfected control (not recorded which).

This clonotype was seen repeatedly, ten times or more. The gene calls are TRBV7-6 and TRBJ2-7; 7 nucleotides line up with TRBD1. The CDR3 runs to 16 residues. Germline V gene data show CDR1 as SGHVS and CDR2 as FNYEAQ. V lost 1 base, J lost 3 bases, and 9 bases stayed unmatched. The CDR3 sequence: CASSLEQRTGHYEQYF. The CDR3 DNA sequence: TGTGCCAGCAGCTTAGAACAAAGGACAGGACACTACGAGCAGTACTTC.

This clonotype has a count of ten or more. The rearrangement links TRBV6-2 or TRBV6-3 to TRBJ1-5; D is unresolved. The germline CDR1 and CDR2 sequences are MNHEY and SVGEGT. This CDR3 has 14 amino acids. V was trimmed by 6 bases and J by 6 bases, leaving 15 bases between them. Written as DNA, the CDR3 is TGTGCCAGCAGCCTTCCTAGGGAGGGTCAGCCCCAGCATTTT. Amino acids: CASSLPREGQPQHF.

This clonotype was detected ten times or more. This chain joins TRBV7-9 and TRBJ2-1; a possible D gene is TRBD1 (7 bases). The length of the CDR3 is 15 residues. Germline V gene sequence: CDR1 SEHNR, CDR2 FQNEAQ (reference sequence). V lost 4 bases and J 10 bases, leaving 20 bases between the germline ends. CDR3 nucleotides: TGTGCCAGCAGCTCAGGAGGGGGCCGGGCCAGAGAGCAGTTCTTC. As protein: CASSSGGGRAREQFF.

This clonotype appeared many times. The chain recombines TRBV9 with TRBJ2-2; D gene unclear. The CDR3 has 15 amino acids. Germline lookup yields CDR1 SGDLS and CDR2 YYNGEE. Between the trimmed V and J ends, which lost 4 bases and 2 bases, there was a span of 12 bases. DNA of the CDR3: TGTGCCAGCAGCCTCAGGACCGAAAACACCGGGGAGCTGTTTTTT. As protein: CASSLRTENTGELFF.

This clonotype was counted at least ten times. V gene TRBV10-1 combines with J gene TRBJ2-5; possibly TRBD2 for D (7 bases). CDR1 and CDR2 (germline): WNHNN, SYGVQD (reference sequence). The CDR3 is made up of 15 amino acids. V was pared by 0 bases and J by 5 bases, with 13 bases between. The CDR3 DNA follows: TGCGCCAGCAGTGAGTCGGAGGGGGGGACGGAGACCCAGTACTTC. Translating gives CASSESEGGTETQYF.

This clonotype was detected many times. The genes are TRBV5-1 and TRBJ2-3; D might be TRBD1 or TRBD2, each matching 5 bases. The CDR3 is 15 residues long. Trimming left V 4 bases short and J 0 bases short, with 12 bases between. From germline, CDR1 is SGHRS and CDR2 YFSETQ. The CDR3 region is CASSTTGASTDTQYF. As DNA, the CDR3 is TGCGCCAGCAGCACGACCGGGGCTAGCACAGATACGCAGTATTTT.

This clonotype was seen at least ten times. The chain couples TRBV12-3 or TRBV12-4 to TRBJ1-5, with D possibly TRBD1 on 5 matching bases. V was clipped by 6 bases and J by 3 bases, with 15 bases between them. The CDR3 contains 15 residues. CDR3 residues: CASRRDGNFNQPQHF. DNA for the CDR3: TGTGCCAGCAGGAGGGACGGGAATTTCAATCAGCCCCAGCATTTT.

This clonotype showed up just a few times. This rearrangement joins TRBV11-2 to TRBJ2-1; no reliable D call. V shed 6 bases and J shed 6 bases, with 12 bases lying between them. Per the germline V gene, CDR1 is SGHAT and CDR2 is FQNNGV. The CDR3 covers 13 residues. The CDR3 DNA reads as TGTGCCAGCAGTTACGTAGGGCCCAATGAGCAGTTCTTC. Its protein is CASSYVGPNEQFF.

This chain uses TRBV5-1 with TRBJ2-2; 12 nucleotides match TRBD2. The germline gives CDR1 SGHRS, CDR2 YFSETQ. The CDR3 contains 18 residues. Trimming removed 0 bases from V and 1 base from J; junction bases left unmatched: 4. For the CDR3, the DNA is TGCGCCAGCAGCTTGGCACGGACTAGCGGGGTGAACACCGGGGAGCTGTTTTTT. Translation: CASSLARTSGVNTGELFF.

This clonotype was seen many times. The genes are TRBV18 and TRBJ2-7; either TRBD1 or TRBD2 may supply D (6 bases each). The germline CDR1 and CDR2 sequences are KGHSH and LQKENI. V was shortened by 5 bases and J by 2 bases, with 10 bases between the two germline ends. This CDR3 has 13 residues. The CDR3 bases are TGTGCCAGCTCATCGCGGGACACCTACGAGCAGTACTTC. Protein sequence: CASSSRDTYEQYF.

The genes are TRBV12-3 or TRBV12-4 and TRBJ2-7, with 7 positions matching TRBD1. The CDR3 length is 13 residues. The trim removed 6 bases at V and 3 bases at J, leaving 5 bases unmatched. Written as DNA, the CDR3 is TGTGCCAGCAGAAACGCAGGGGGCTACGAGCAGTACTTC. Its translation: CASRNAGGYEQYF.

This clonotype was seen at least ten times. The rearrangement links TRBV5-1 to TRBJ2-3; TRBD2 is a possible D gene (5 bases). This CDR3 is built from 14 residues. CDR1 SGHRS and CDR2 YFSETQ come from the germline V gene. V shed 0 bases and J shed 2 bases, with 7 bases lying between them. CDR3 sequence reads: CASSLARDTDTQYF. In nucleotides, the CDR3 is TGCGCCAGCAGCTTGGCACGGGACACAGATACGCAGTATTTT. The full variable domain, rest sourced from reference TRBV5-1 and TRBJ2-3, is KAGVTQTPRYLIKTRGQQVTLSCSPISGHRSVSWYQQTPGQGLQFLFEYFSETQRNKGNFPGRFSGRQFSNSRSEMNVSTLELGDSALYLCASSLARDTDTQYFGPGTRLTVL.

This clonotype was recorded many times. The genes are TRBV5-1 and TRBJ2-5, with a weak D call TRBD1 (6 bases). From germline, CDR1 is SGHRS and CDR2 YFSETQ. The CDR3 totals 14 residues. Trimming took off 3 bases at V and 3 bases at J, with 12 bases between the two ends. This CDR3 reads CASSSGQTKETQYF. The CDR3 bases are TGCGCCAGCAGCTCCGGACAGACCAAAGAGACCCAGTACTTC.

This clonotype was counted many times. The CDR3 DNA follows: TGTGCCAGCAGCAAAGGGACTAGCGGGGGGGCTGAAGAGACCCAGTACTTC. This sequence encodes CASSKGTSGGAEETQYF. The rearrangement links TRBV21-1 to TRBJ2-5; TRBD2 is the table's D call, not checked against the DNA. TRBV21-1 is labeled a pseudogene. The CDR3 spans 17 residues.

This clonotype was seen ten or more times. This sequence joins TRBV28 and TRBJ2-5; a weak D match, TRBD2 (6 bases). Germline V gives CDR1 MDHEN, CDR2 SYDVKM. V dropped 4 bases and J dropped 4 bases, with 19 bases sitting between them. This CDR3 spans 16 amino acids. CDR3 residues: CASSSISGGMAETQYF. In DNA form, the CDR3 reads TGTGCCAGCAGTTCCATTAGCGGAGGAATGGCAGAGACCCAGTACTTC.

The sample holds many counts of this clonotype. CDR3 sequence reads: CASSSGGGDYYEQYF. CDR3 bases: TGTGCCAGCAGCAGCGGAGGGGGAGATTACTACGAGCAGTACTTC. The V and J genes are TRBV9 and TRBJ2-7; D possibly uses TRBD1 or TRBD2 (6 bases each). CDR3 length: 15 residues. Trimming removed 4 bases at V and 3 bases at J, with 17 bases between. Germline lookup yields CDR1 SGDLS and CDR2 YYNGEE.

This clonotype was recorded many times. V usage is TRBV6-7 and J usage is TRBJ2-7, with 9 bases aligning to TRBD1. TRBV6-7 counts as an open reading frame of uncertain function. Germline trimming cut 0 bases from V and 3 bases from J; bases unmatched to any gene: 9. This CDR3 contains 17 residues. The CDR3: CASSYSPPGQGIYEQYF. In DNA, the CDR3 is TGTGCCAGCAGTTACTCACCACCGGGACAGGGAATCTACGAGCAGTACTTC.

This clonotype was found many times. This chain uses TRBV11-2 with TRBJ2-7; 7 bases are shared with TRBD1. The CDR3 spans 15 residues. V was clipped by 3 bases and J by 3 bases; unmatched bases: 8. Germline V CDR1 and CDR2: SGHAT, FQNNGV. CDR3 coding DNA: TGTGCCAGCAGCTTTTCCGGGACAGAGAACTACGAGCAGTACTTC. Its protein is CASSFSGTENYEQYF.